The 3 T cell receptor beta chains given below trace back to one sample, sequenced in a study of shared clonotypes between healthy human individuals. The protocol was immunoSEQ multiplex PCR, while the TCRdb copy is restricted to in-frame clones and leaves out a portion. Among roughly 1,000,000 clones listed, about four fifths were seen once. Sequencing was carried out using memory CD4+ T cells from PBMCs. Noted subset: CD45RA-negative fraction. These receptors originate from a man aged 18-30 years in good health. Some clones in this sample may be carry-over from other donors' samples.

This clone came up many times. Within the sample, other DNA sequences also encode this same CDR3. This rearrangement joins TRBV29-1 to TRBJ1-2, with unresolved D. Germline CDR1 and CDR2: SQVTM and ANQGSEA. The V gene lost 7 bases and the J gene lost 4 bases, with 10 bases spanning the gap. This CDR3 has 11 residues. The CDR3, as DNA: TGCAGCGCGGCTGAATCCTATGGCTACACCTTC. Its translation: CSAAESYGYTF.

CDR3 in DNA: TGTGCCAGCTCACCACAAGACTCTGGAAACACCATATATTTT. Translation: CASSPQDSGNTIYF. The chain recombines TRBV18 with TRBJ1-3; no clear D. The CDR3 spans 14 residues. V gave up 1 base and J gave up 0 bases, with 4 bases separating them. CDR1 KGHSH and CDR2 LQKENI come from the germline V gene.

This clone showed up just a few times. Other DNA sequences from this sample encode an identical CDR3 as well. The J gene is TRBJ1-1, the V gene TRBV2; no clear D gene. Germline assignment: CDR1 SNHLY and CDR2 FYNNEI. The CDR3 runs to 13 residues. V lost 4 bases and J lost 1, with 7 bases in between. The chain's CDR3 is CASSVGPNTEAFF. The CDR3 DNA reads TGTGCCAGCAGTGTCGGACCGAACACTGAAGCTTTCTTT.